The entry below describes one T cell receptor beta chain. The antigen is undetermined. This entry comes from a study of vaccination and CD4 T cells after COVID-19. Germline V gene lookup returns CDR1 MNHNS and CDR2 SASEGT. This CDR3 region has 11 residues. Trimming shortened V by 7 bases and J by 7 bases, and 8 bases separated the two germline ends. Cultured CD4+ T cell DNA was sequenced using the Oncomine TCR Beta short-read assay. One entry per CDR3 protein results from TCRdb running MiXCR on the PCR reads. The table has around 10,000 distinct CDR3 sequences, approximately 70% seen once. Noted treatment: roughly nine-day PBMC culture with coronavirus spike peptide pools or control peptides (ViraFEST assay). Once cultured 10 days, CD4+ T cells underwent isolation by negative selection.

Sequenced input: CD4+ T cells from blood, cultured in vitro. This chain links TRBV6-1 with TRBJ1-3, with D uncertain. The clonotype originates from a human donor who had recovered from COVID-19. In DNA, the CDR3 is TGTGCCAGCACTGTTTCGAACACCATATATTTT. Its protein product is CASTVSNTIYF.